The clone carrying this TCR beta chain occurred many times. The sample originates from a study of read filtering for tumor transcriptome and immune sequencing. Study-level information: DNase treatment preceded whole-transcriptome library preparation. IR-seq gave about 3.5 to 11 million TCR reads per sample; RNA-seq gave about 75 to 1,400.

From about 0.4 ug of RNA, a library with molecular barcoded alpha/delta and beta/gamma adaptors was made. TCRdb reprocessed the reads via MiXCR and lists one record per CDR3 protein. Here the sample spans about 86,000 distinct CDR3 sequences, approximately 13% being singletons. Trimming shortened V by 8 bases and J by 1 base, and 13 bases separated the two germline ends. Germline CDR1 is SGHTA and CDR2 is FQGNSA. CDR3 length equals 14 residues. The clonotype was recovered from a donor aged 40 or older with multiple myeloma. The chain links TRBV7-2 to TRBJ2-3; D may correspond to TRBD1 or TRBD2 (6 bases each). Sequenced sample: a population of CD138-negative cells sorted from bone marrow. CDR3 residues: CASGGRGRTDTQYF. As DNA, the CDR3 is TGTGCCAGCGGAGGCCGGGGGCGCACAGATACGCAGTATTTT.